This T cell receptor beta chain was observed in a study of vaccination and CD4 T cells after COVID-19. Sequencing of the DNA from cultured CD4+ T cells was carried out with the Oncomine TCR Beta short-read assay. Each CDR3 protein is one row after TCRdb ran MiXCR on the PCR reads. The repertoire holds about 13,000 distinct CDR3 sequences, with around two fifths as singletons. Study-wide results and limits: Spike mono-reactivity applied to 304 of 307 vaccine-specific clones detected in convalescent patients.

The CDR3 runs 15 residues. V lost 7 bases and J lost 2, with 14 bases in between. Looked up from germline, CDR1 is SGHTA and CDR2 is FQGNSA. This clonotype was detected a few times. What it binds is not known. Treatment given: roughly nine-day PBMC culture with coronavirus spike peptide pools or control peptides (ViraFEST assay). After expanding antigen-specific T cells with peptide pools, ViraFEST sequenced their TCRs. This TCR came from a human donor who had recovered from COVID-19. The sequenced sample consisted of CD4+ T cells from blood, cultured in vitro. The chain combines TRBV7-2 with TRBJ2-2, with D possibly TRBD1 on 6 matching bases. The CDR3 DNA reads as TGTGCCAGCACCGAAGACAGGCCAAACACCGGGGAGCTGTTTTTT. This encodes CASTEDRPNTGELFF. Drawing the rest from reference TRBV7-2 and TRBJ2-2, the complete variable domain is GAGVSQSPSNKVTEKGKDVELRCDPISGHTALYWYRQSLGQGLEFLIYFQGNSAPDKSGLPSDRFSAERTGGSVSTLTIQRTQQEDSAVYLCASTEDRPNTGELFFGEGSRLTVL.